The 31 T cell receptor beta chains below come from one sample, sequenced in a study of Graves' ophthalmopathy and Graves' hyperthyroidism. Amplification from RNA transcripts yielded the TCR beta CDR3 regions. First-round RT-PCR relied on HTBI primers, and a second-round multiplex PCR came next. MiXCR, applied by TCRdb to the multiplex PCR reads, yields one record per CDR3 protein. The table includes 400,000 to 450,000 distinct CDR3 sequences, approximately 21% detected once. Sequenced: peripheral blood. These receptors originate from a woman aged 18-35 years with stable Graves' hyperthyroidism.

This sequence joins TRBV30 and TRBJ2-5; no firm D call. V lost 0 bases, J lost 2 bases, and 4 bases lay in between. The CDR3 consists of 12 residues. In germline, CDR1 is GTSNPN, CDR2 SVGIG (reference sequence). CDR3 in amino acids: CAWSVAQETQYF. For the CDR3, the DNA is TGTGCCTGGAGTGTGGCGCAAGAGACCCAGTACTTC.

The J gene is TRBJ1-1, the V gene TRBV12-3 or TRBV12-4, with 8 bases that match TRBD1. With V trimmed by 5 bases and J by 6 bases, 5 bases remained unmatched. The CDR3 spans 13 residues. The CDR3 DNA sequence: TGTGCCAGCAGTCCCCAGACAGGGGCTGAAGCTTTCTTT. Protein: CASSPQTGAEAFF.

This clonotype was seen only a few times. The J gene is TRBJ2-2, the V gene TRBV4-2; no clear D gene. The CDR3 runs to 21 residues. Deletions cut 4 bases from V and 2 bases from J, with 29 bases between. Germline V gives CDR1 LGHNA, CDR2 YNFKEQ. The CDR3 DNA is TGTGCCAGCAGCCCCCTCTATGGTGGCTCCTGGCTCGGAAGAAACACCGGGGAGCTGTTTTTT. It translates to CASSPLYGGSWLGRNTGELFF.

The CDR3 DNA reads TGTGCCAGTGGGGGTGATTGGACACAAGTATCGGAAGCTTTCTTT. This encodes CASGGDWTQVSEAFF. J is TRBJ1-1 and V is TRBV6-1; maybe TRBD1 (5 bases). The CDR3 length is 15 residues. The V gene's germline CDR1 is MNHNS and CDR2 SASEGT. V lost 9 bases to trimming and J lost 8 bases, with 25 bases between them.

The table lists this clonotype with many counts. V gene TRBV6-2 or TRBV6-3 combines with J gene TRBJ1-5; 12 bases align to TRBD1. CDR3 length: 15 amino acids. Looked up from germline, CDR1 is MNHEY and CDR2 is SVGEGT. Losses at the gene ends were 1 base for V and 8 bases for J; bases not matched to a gene: 3. The CDR3 DNA sequence: TGTGCCAGCAGTTACTGGGACAGGGGGCTTGAGCCCCAGCATTTT. It codes for CASSYWDRGLEPQHF.

This clonotype was recorded many times. The chain joins TRBV28 to TRBJ2-7; D not resolved. The germline V gene encodes CDR1 MDHEN and CDR2 SYDVKM. V lost 3 bases and J lost 7, with 13 bases in between. This CDR3 comprises 13 residues. The CDR3 DNA reads TGTGCCAGCAGTTTGGCAGTAGTAGGAGAGCAGTACTTC. This encodes CASSLAVVGEQYF. Full variable domain (outside the CDR3, taken from reference TRBV28 and TRBJ2-7): DVKVTQSSRYLVKRTGEKVFLECVQDMDHENMFWYRQDPGLGLRLIYFSYDVKMKEKGDIPEGYSVSREKKERFSLILESASTNQTSMYLCASSLAVVGEQYFGPGTRLTVT.

In this sample, this clonotype turned up many times. The chain links TRBV20-1 to TRBJ2-7; 9 nucleotides align to TRBD1. Germline CDR1 and CDR2: DFQATT and SNEGSKA (reference sequence). V gave up 5 bases and J gave up 1 base; unmatched junction bases: 3. This CDR3 is built from 13 residues. CDR3 residues: CSASTGGSYEQYF. The CDR3 nucleotides read TGCAGTGCTTCGACAGGGGGGTCCTACGAGCAGTACTTC.

This clonotype was picked up many times. This chain connects TRBV11-3 to TRBJ2-5; TRBD1 agrees at 8 bases. V lost 4 bases to trimming and J lost 2 bases; unmatched junction nucleotides: 3. The germline V gene encodes CDR1 SGHNT and CDR2 YENEEA. The CDR3 consists of 14 residues. CDR3 protein: CASSSRDRQETQYF. CDR3 sequence (DNA): TGTGCCAGCAGCTCACGGGACAGGCAAGAGACCCAGTACTTC.

This clonotype was picked up many times. The chain carries TRBV7-2 and TRBJ2-7; D may correspond to TRBD1 or TRBD2 (5 bases each). Trimming left V 0 bases short and J 3 bases short, with 12 bases between. Germline CDR1 and CDR2: SGHTA and FQGNSA. The CDR3 runs to 15 residues. CDR3 protein: CASSLARGPSYEQYF. Written as DNA, the CDR3 is TGTGCCAGCAGCTTAGCCCGGGGACCCAGCTACGAGCAGTACTTC. The whole variable domain, filled in from reference TRBV7-2 and TRBJ2-7, reads GAGVSQSPSNKVTEKGKDVELRCDPISGHTALYWYRQSLGQGLEFLIYFQGNSAPDKSGLPSDRFSAERTGGSVSTLTIQRTQQEDSAVYLCASSLARGPSYEQYFGPGTRLTVT.

The table lists this clonotype with many counts. The V gene is TRBV5-1, the J gene TRBJ1-2, with a weak D call TRBD1 (5 bases). CDR1 is SGHRS and CDR2 is YFSETQ in the germline V gene. Trimming left V 0 bases short and J 4 bases short, with 13 bases between. This CDR3 is built from 15 residues. CDR3 in amino acids: CASSLAPGYTYGYTF. The CDR3 nucleotides are TGCGCCAGCAGCTTGGCTCCAGGGTACACCTATGGCTACACCTTC.

The rearrangement uses TRBV12-3 or TRBV12-4 and TRBJ1-2; 7 bases align to TRBD1. The CDR3 totals 14 residues. V shed 1 base and J 5 bases; nucleotides not matched to a gene: 4. The CDR3, as DNA: TGTGCCAGCAGTTTAGGAGACAGGGTGTATGGCTACACCTTC. Translated, it gives CASSLGDRVYGYTF.

This clonotype was seen at least ten times. The chain couples TRBV4-1 to TRBJ2-7; D remains unclear. This CDR3 is 12 amino acids long. Trimming took 4 bases from V and 6 from J, leaving 10 bases between them. Germline V gene data show CDR1 as MGHRA and CDR2 as YSYEKL. The CDR3 here is CASSPSYGEQYF. The CDR3 DNA reads as TGCGCCAGCAGCCCATCCTACGGCGAGCAGTACTTC.

The J gene is TRBJ2-7, the V gene TRBV12-5; maybe TRBD2 (5 bases). The CDR3 is made up of 15 amino acids. CDR1 LGHNT and CDR2 FRNRAP come from the germline V gene. Trimming took off 2 bases at V and 4 bases at J, with 15 bases between the two ends. The CDR3 region has the DNA TGTGCTAGTGGTTTGTTTGCGTCTACGGGGTACGAGCAGTACTTC. Protein product: CASGLFASTGYEQYF.

The table lists this clonotype with many counts. This rearrangement joins TRBV28 to TRBJ2-7; 7 positions match TRBD2. Trimming took 5 bases from V and 5 from J; bases not matched to a gene: 18. Germline values: CDR1 MDHEN, CDR2 SYDVKM. There are 17 residues in the CDR3. Here the CDR3 reads CASSPSRGGAGVHEQYF. DNA of the CDR3: TGTGCCAGCAGTCCCAGCCGGGGAGGGGCGGGAGTCCACGAGCAGTACTTC.

The table lists this clonotype with many counts. The chain is built from TRBV15 and TRBJ2-5, with D uncertain. The ends were cut back, 1 base at V and 2 bases at J, with 11 bases in the middle. The germline gives CDR1 LNHNV, CDR2 YYDKDF (reference sequence). This CDR3 has 15 amino acids. The CDR3 nucleotides read TGTGCCACCAGCAGAGGTTCCGTGAGTCAAGAGACCCAGTACTTC. This gives the protein CATSRGSVSQETQYF.

This clonotype was detected ten times or more. The chain has TRBV12-3 or TRBV12-4 and TRBJ1-5; D uncertain. V was clipped by 1 base and J by 8 bases, with 9 bases between them. CDR3 length equals 13 residues. The CDR3 DNA sequence: TGTGCCAGCAGTTTAGTGAGAGTGGAGCCCCAGCATTTT. Protein product: CASSLVRVEPQHF.

This clonotype was detected ten times or more. This sequence joins TRBV12-3 or TRBV12-4 and TRBJ2-7; D is perhaps TRBD1 (6 bases). This CDR3 has 13 residues. Trimming took 8 bases from V and 3 from J, leaving 14 bases between them. CDR3 protein: CASGARGDYEQYF. The CDR3 DNA reads TGTGCCAGCGGCGCCAGGGGAGACTACGAGCAGTACTTC.

This clonotype was picked up many times. The J gene is TRBJ2-7, the V gene TRBV7-9; D perhaps matches TRBD1 (6 bases). This CDR3 comprises 15 residues. With 10 bases removed from V and 1 base from J, the gap between germline ends came to 20 bases. Per the germline V gene, CDR1 is SEHNR and CDR2 is FQNEAQ (reference sequence). The CDR3 sequence: CATLPRDTSSYEQYF. The CDR3 DNA sequence: TGTGCCACACTCCCCAGGGACACTTCATCCTACGAGCAGTACTTC.

Many counts were recorded for this clonotype. Given a much more abundant clone one base away, this may be a read error. The rearrangement uses TRBV12-3 or TRBV12-4 and TRBJ2-5; D not resolved. V was shortened by 5 bases and J by 4 bases, with 11 bases between the two germline ends. The CDR3 sequence is 13 residues long. The CDR3 bases are TGTGCCAGCAGTCCCCGGTCGGGAGAGACCCAGTACTTC. Translating it yields CASSPRSGETQYF.

The chain is built from TRBV20-1 and TRBJ1-1, with TRBD1 matching over 9 bases. V dropped 0 bases and J dropped 5; count of bases not matched to a gene: 4. Germline-derived CDR1 and CDR2 are DFQATT and SNEGSKA (reference sequence). CDR3 length: 14 amino acids. CDR3 loop: CSARDKDRGTEAFF. Written as DNA, the CDR3 is TGCAGTGCTAGAGACAAGGACAGGGGTACTGAAGCTTTCTTT.

The sample holds many counts of this clonotype. The rearrangement joins TRBV12-3 or TRBV12-4 to TRBJ2-7; TRBD2 agrees at 8 bases. The V segment lost 3 bases and the J segment 4 bases; nucleotides outside the gene matches: 5. CDR3 size: 14 residues. CDR3 residues: CASSFAAGEYEQYF. CDR3 bases: TGTGCCAGCAGTTTTGCAGCGGGAGAATACGAGCAGTACTTC.

Regarding this clonotype: A much larger clone sits a single nucleotide away, making a read error possible. The gene calls are TRBV30 and TRBJ1-3; a weak D match, TRBD1 (5 bases). Germline V gene sequence: CDR1 GTSNPN, CDR2 SVGIG (reference sequence). The CDR3 covers 13 residues. Here the CDR3 DNA reads TGTGCCTGGAGTAGGGACCCTGGAAACACCTTATATTTT. Encoded protein: CAWSRDPGNTLYF.

This clonotype was detected ten times or more. The rearrangement joins TRBV10-3 to TRBJ1-1; no clear D. This CDR3 region has 14 residues. Germline values: CDR1 ENHRY, CDR2 SYGVKD. Trimming stripped 0 bases from V and 4 bases from J, with 9 bases between. The CDR3 nucleotides read TGTGCCATCAGTGAGTCAGGGAGGAGCACTGAAGCTTTCTTT. This codes for CAISESGRSTEAFF.

The chain links TRBV28 to TRBJ1-1; the D is unclear. This CDR3 is built from 11 residues. From germline, CDR1 is MDHEN and CDR2 SYDVKM. Trimming shortened V by 10 bases and J by 1 base, and 7 bases separated the two germline ends. The CDR3 spells CATYSNTEAFF. DNA of the CDR3: TGTGCCACCTATTCGAACACTGAAGCTTTCTTT.

Many counts were recorded for this clonotype. The rearrangement uses TRBV7-2 and TRBJ2-4; D is unresolved. Trimming pared 1 base from V and 13 bases from J, leaving 8 bases between. Germline CDR1 reads SGHTA; CDR2 reads FQGNSA. There are 11 residues in the CDR3. CDR3 in amino acids: CASSLGQSQYF. The DNA of the CDR3 is TGTGCCAGCAGCTTAGGGCAGTCACAGTACTTC.

This clonotype has a count of ten or more. DNA of the CDR3: TGTGCCAGCAGCCAAGGGGCTACTAGCGGGGAACAAGAGACCCAGTACTTC. It encodes CASSQGATSGEQETQYF. The rearrangement joins TRBV3-1 to TRBJ2-5; 10 bases align to TRBD2. The CDR3 runs 17 residues. CDR1 is LGHDT and CDR2 is YNNKEL in the germline V gene (reference sequence). Trimming cost V 1 base and J 2 bases; bases outside gene matches: 7.

This clonotype was detected many times. The genes are TRBV12-3 or TRBV12-4 and TRBJ1-3, with TRBD1 as a possible D gene (5 bases). The CDR3 totals 14 residues. V shed 7 bases and J shed 7 bases, with 17 bases lying between them. The CDR3 protein is CASTPGAAINTIYF. CDR3 nucleotide sequence: TGTGCCAGCACCCCCGGGGCGGCGATTAACACCATATATTTT.

On this clonotype: Possible read error: a much larger clone is one base away. This chain joins TRBV29-1 and TRBJ2-5; 12 bases line up with TRBD2. The CDR3 has 14 residues. CDR1 is SQVTM, CDR2 ANQGSEA, per germline. The CDR3 DNA follows: TGCAGCGTTGAATCACTAGCGGGAGGAAAGACCCGGTACTTC. It codes for CSVESLAGGKTRYF.

Ten or more counts support this clonotype. The chain recombines TRBV20-1 with TRBJ1-5; TRBD1 aligns across 12 bases. The CDR3 sequence is 14 residues long. V lost 3 bases, J lost 6 bases, and 3 bases stayed unmatched. The V gene's germline CDR1 is DFQATT and CDR2 SNEGSKA (reference sequence). The CDR3 sequence: CSARGTGGTQPQHF. CDR3 sequence (DNA): TGCAGTGCTAGGGGGACAGGGGGCACTCAGCCCCAGCATTTT.

This clonotype was counted a few times. The chain carries TRBV27 and TRBJ1-5; D perhaps matches TRBD1 (5 bases). This CDR3 comprises 14 residues. Trimming removed 2 bases from V and 6 bases from J, with 11 bases in between. Germline V CDR1 and CDR2: MNHEY, SMNVEV (reference sequence). The CDR3 bases are TGTGCCAGCAGTTTAGCGGGGGGGATTCAGCCCCAGCATTTT. It is translated as CASSLAGGIQPQHF.

On this clonotype: This could be a read error, since a much larger clone is one nucleotide away. This chain uses TRBV3-1 with TRBJ2-2; 9 nucleotides line up with TRBD2. The germline CDR1 and CDR2 sequences are LGHDT and YNNKEL (reference sequence). The CDR3 sequence is 20 residues long. Trimming cost V 3 bases and J 6 bases; bases outside gene matches: 20. Written as DNA, the CDR3 is TGTGCCAGCAGCCACCCCACGGCCCAGATTAGCGGGAGAGGCGCCGGGGAGCTGTTTTTT. Amino acid sequence: CASSHPTAQISGRGAGELFF. Based on the CDR3 plus reference TRBV3-1 and TRBJ2-2, the full variable domain is DTAVSQTPKYLVTQMGNDKSIKCEQNLGHDTMYWYKQDSKKFLKIMFSYNNKELIINETVPNRFSPKSPDKAHLNLHINSLELGDSAVYFCASSHPTAQISGRGAGELFFGEGSRLTVL.